These T cell receptor beta chains were read from a single sample in a study of metastatic and nonmetastatic thyroid tumors. Through MiXCR, TCRdb re-clonotyped the PCR reads. The data contain tens of thousands of clones, about 25% of them singletons. The sequenced material came from blood. The receptors shown here come from a female donor with papillary thyroid cancer or a benign thyroid nodule (not recorded which). Some clones in this sample may be carry-over from other donors' samples. CDR3s include the opening cysteine and the closing phenylalanine or tryptophan. A D gene is named only where the DNA matches it firmly. For some rows the clone size is stated as once, few or many, or as a class when expanded; others skip it.

D: .
size: many
V: TRBV6-1
J: TRBJ1-1
CDR3: CASSPQTHGGGGGFF
DNA: TGTGCCAGCAGTCCCCAGACACACGGGGGGGGTGGAGGATTCTTT

D: .
size: .
V: TRBV20-1
J: TRBJ2-6
CDR3: CIASPRVSGANVLTF
DNA: TGCATTGCTAGCCCTCGCGTCTCTGGGGCCAACGTCCTGACTTTC

D: .
size: many
V: TRBV30
J: TRBJ1-3
CDR3: CAWPPHRDGNTIYF
DNA: TGTGCCTGGCCTCCCCACAGGGATGGAAACACCATATATTTT

D: .
size: .
V: TRBV13
J: TRBJ1-1
CDR3: CASSLVPWAFF
DNA: TGCGCCAGCAGCTTGGTCCCTTGGGCTTTCTTT

D: .
size: .
V: TRBV20-1
J: TRBJ1-2
CDR3: CSATGPDGGYTF
DNA: TGCAGTGCTACCGGGCCCGACGGAGGCTACACCTTC

D: TRBD1
size: many
V: TRBV13
J: TRBJ2-2
CDR3: CASSTTGGDVAGELFF
DNA: TGTGCCAGCAGCACCACAGGGGGCGATGTGGCCGGGGAGCTGTTTTTT

D: TRBD1
size: many
V: TRBV20-1
J: TRBJ2-7
CDR3: CSALDNRGPYEQYF
DNA: TGCAGTGCTTTAGATAACAGGGGACCCTACGAGCAGTACTTC

D: .
size: many
V: TRBV5-8
J: TRBJ1-4
CDR3: CASSSGFGSEKLFF
DNA: TGTGCCAGCAGCTCAGGGTTCGGGAGTGAAAAACTGTTTTTT

D: .
size: many
V: TRBV5-1
J: TRBJ2-7
CDR3: CASSLGHGGTYEQYF
DNA: TGCGCCAGCAGCTTGGGACACGGGGGCACCTACGAGCAGTACTTC

D: TRBD2
size: .
V: TRBV28
J: TRBJ2-3
CDR3: CASSFLLAETTDTQYF
DNA: TGTGCCAGCAGTTTCCTCCTAGCGGAAACCACAGATACGCAGTATTTT

D: TRBD1
size: medium-sized
V: TRBV20-1
J: TRBJ1-2
CDR3: CSATGGSYGYTF
DNA: TGCAGTGCTACAGGGGGCTCCTATGGCTACACCTTC

D: .
size: many
V: TRBV10-3
J: TRBJ2-7
CDR3: CAISEAGAGGQGEQYF
DNA: TGTGCCATCAGTGAGGCGGGGGCGGGAGGACAGGGAGAGCAGTACTTC

D: .
size: few
V: TRBV28
J: TRBJ1-6
CDR3: CASSLQTVSSHNSPLHF
DNA: TGTGCCAGCAGTCTCCAGACAGTGAGCTCCCATAATTCACCCCTCCACTTT

D: TRBD1
size: few
V: TRBV6-2/TRBV6-3
J: TRBJ1-5
CDR3: CASRSGGWDRGRAQPQHF
DNA: TGTGCCAGCAGGAGCGGGGGGTGGGACAGGGGGCGCGCTCAGCCCCAGCATTTT

D: .
size: medium-sized
V: TRBV6-1
J: TRBJ1-5
CDR3: CASSEQDKQPQHF
DNA: TGTGCCAGCAGTGAGCAGGACAAACAGCCCCAGCATTTT

D: TRBD1
size: few
V: TRBV28
J: TRBJ1-6
CDR3: CASSSPGQGYSPLHF
DNA: TGTGCCAGCAGTTCCCCGGGACAGGGGTATTCACCCCTCCACTTT

D: TRBD1
size: medium-sized
V: TRBV6-2/TRBV6-3
J: TRBJ2-5
CDR3: CASSYWGQQETQYF
DNA: TGTGCCAGCAGTTACTGGGGACAGCAAGAGACCCAGTACTTC

D: .
size: .
V: TRBV6-1
J: TRBJ2-1
CDR3: CATQTWNEQFF
DNA: TGTGCCACCCAAACATGGAATGAGCAGTTCTTC

D: .
size: few
V: TRBV7-2
J: TRBJ2-7
CDR3: CASRTGTYEQCF
DNA: TGTGCCTCCCGGACTGGAACCTACGAGCAGTGCTTC

D: .
size: .
V: TRBV5-1
J: TRBJ2-2
CDR3: CAISPSTGNTGELFF
DNA: TGCGCCATCAGCCCATCAACAGGGAACACCGGGGAGCTGTTTTTT